This T cell receptor (beta chain) derives from a study of radiotherapy plus CTLA-4 blockade in lung cancer. Study details: Overall, 18% of patients showed an objective response, while about 30% attained disease control.

Generated by immunoSEQ multiplex PCR, the TCRdb table keeps only in-frame clones and is missing some. The data show about 110,000 clones, with more than 75% seen just once and 2.4% held by the top ten. Study-level results: Researchers report tumor-derived TCR clones expanding in blood after radiotherapy plus ipilimumab. Response was reportedly best predicted by early blood T cell clone dynamics, with interferon-beta.

About this clone: Its antigen remains unknown.

Germline V lookup: CDR1 SGHAT, CDR2 FQNNGV. Trimming cost V 0 bases and J 10 bases, with 13 bases left between them. The CDR3 is 14 residues long. Focal radiation with ipilimumab CTLA-4 blockade was given to patients with chemo-refractory metastatic non-small-cell lung cancer. The sample was peripheral blood, taken from a patient treated with radiotherapy plus ipilimumab. The receptor comes from a human donor with non-small cell lung cancer that progressed on radiotherapy plus ipilimumab. Some clones in this sample may be carry-over from other donors' samples. This chain joins TRBV11-2 and TRBJ2-1, with unresolved D. For the CDR3, the DNA is TGTGCCAGCAGCTTAGATCTGGGAAGCCGGGAGCAGTTCTTC. This codes for CASSLDLGSREQFF. The variable domain in full, completed from reference TRBV11-2 and TRBJ2-1, reads EAGVAQSPRYKIIEKRQSVAFWCNPISGHATLYWYQQILGQGPKLLIQFQNNGVVDDSQLPKDRFSAERLKGVDSTLKIQPAKLEDSAVYLCASSLDLGSREQFFGPGTRLTVL.